Listed below are T cell receptor beta chains from one sample, sequenced in a study of CD8+ T cells in alopecia areata. Sequenced by immunoSEQ multiplex PCR; TCRdb stores in-frame clones only, minus some. Of some 20,000 clones in the sample, roughly 60% were seen once. The sample taken for sequencing was CD4+ Tregs sorted from blood. The receptors here all came from a human donor with alopecia areata. The CDR3 runs from the conserved cysteine through the conserved F or W. The order of the fields is CDR3 DNA, CDR3 protein, J gene, D gene, V gene, clone size, CDR3 length. D genes are given only for firm matches. The size field is filled for only some rows; it gives once, few, many or a size class.

CDR3nt: TGTGCCAGCAGTTTAGGGCAGACTACCGGGGAGCTGTTTTTT
CDR3aa: CASSLGQTTGELFF
j_gene: TRBJ2-2
d_gene: NA
v_gene: TRBV28
abundance: NA
len: 14

CDR3nt: TGCGCCAGCAGCTTTTCCGCGGGGGGCCAGCCCCAGCATTTT
CDR3aa: CASSFSAGGQPQHF
j_gene: TRBJ1-5
d_gene: NA
v_gene: TRBV5-1
abundance: NA
len: 14

CDR3nt: TGTGCCAGCAGCTTAGCAGCTCGGGTTGCGCCTGGCTACACCTTC
CDR3aa: CASSLAARVAPGYTF
j_gene: TRBJ1-2
d_gene: NA
v_gene: TRBV7-2
abundance: NA
len: 15

CDR3nt: TGTGCCAGCAGTGATCCATTAGCGGGTTCCTACGAGCAGTACTTC
CDR3aa: CASSDPLAGSYEQYF
j_gene: TRBJ2-7
d_gene: TRBD2
v_gene: TRBV25-1
abundance: few
len: 15

CDR3nt: TGTGCCATCAGTGATTTTGCGGGGGGATCCTACAATGAGCAGTTCTTC
CDR3aa: CAISDFAGGSYNEQFF
j_gene: TRBJ2-1
d_gene: TRBD2
v_gene: TRBV10-3
abundance: NA
len: 16

CDR3nt: TGCGCCAGCAGCCAAGTATTACTGAGAGCGGGAGGTTCTGCCGGGGAGCTGTTTTTT
CDR3aa: CASSQVLLRAGGSAGELFF
j_gene: TRBJ2-2
d_gene: TRBD2
v_gene: TRBV4-1
abundance: NA
len: 19

CDR3nt: TGTGCCAGCACCTTACTAGATACGCAGTATTTT
CDR3aa: CASTLLDTQYF
j_gene: TRBJ2-3
d_gene: NA
v_gene: TRBV6-6
abundance: few
len: 11

CDR3nt: TGTGCCAGCAGCTTAGTGGCCAGACCCACAGATACGCAGTATTTT
CDR3aa: CASSLVARPTDTQYF
j_gene: TRBJ2-3
d_gene: NA
v_gene: TRBV7-8
abundance: few
len: 15

CDR3nt: TGCGCCAGCAGCTTGGAAGAAGGTGAGCAGTTCTTC
CDR3aa: CASSLEEGEQFF
j_gene: TRBJ2-1
d_gene: NA
v_gene: TRBV5-1
abundance: once
len: 12

CDR3nt: TGTGCCAGCAGTTTAGACGGGACAAGCCAAGAGACCCAGTACTTC
CDR3aa: CASSLDGTSQETQYF
j_gene: TRBJ2-5
d_gene: NA
v_gene: TRBV27
abundance: NA
len: 15

CDR3nt: TGTGCCAGCAGCCAGGGCCCTCACAATGAGCAGTTCTTC
CDR3aa: CASSQGPHNEQFF
j_gene: TRBJ2-1
d_gene: NA
v_gene: TRBV7-6
abundance: NA
len: 13

CDR3nt: TGTGCCTGGAGTTTTTCCTCCTACGAGCAGTACTTC
CDR3aa: CAWSFSSYEQYF
j_gene: TRBJ2-7
d_gene: NA
v_gene: TRBV30
abundance: NA
len: 12

CDR3nt: TGTGCCAGTAGTATACACGGAGGCAATCAGCCCCAGCATTTT
CDR3aa: CASSIHGGNQPQHF
j_gene: TRBJ1-5
d_gene: NA
v_gene: TRBV19
abundance: NA
len: 14

CDR3nt: TGTGCCAGCAGTACCGGACTAGCGGGACTTTACGAGCAGTACTTC
CDR3aa: CASSTGLAGLYEQYF
j_gene: TRBJ2-7
d_gene: TRBD2
v_gene: TRBV2
abundance: NA
len: 15

CDR3nt: TGTGCCAGCTTGGGACTAGCGGCCGGGGAGCTGTTTTTT
CDR3aa: CASLGLAAGELFF
j_gene: TRBJ2-2
d_gene: TRBD2
v_gene: TRBV6-5
abundance: NA
len: 13

CDR3nt: TGTGCCATCAGTGACAGTTACACCGGGGAGCTGTTTTTT
CDR3aa: CAISDSYTGELFF
j_gene: TRBJ2-2
d_gene: NA
v_gene: TRBV10-3
abundance: NA
len: 13

CDR3nt: TGTGCCAGCAGCTACCCGGACTACACCGGGGAGCTGTTTTTT
CDR3aa: CASSYPDYTGELFF
j_gene: TRBJ2-2
d_gene: NA
v_gene: TRBV7-2
abundance: NA
len: 14

CDR3nt: TGTGCCTGGACTCTACTAGCGGGAGTTGGAGGGGAGCTGTTTTTT
CDR3aa: CAWTLLAGVGGELFF
j_gene: TRBJ2-2
d_gene: TRBD2
v_gene: TRBV30
abundance: NA
len: 15

CDR3nt: TGTGCCATCAGTCAGGGCTTTCCGGCCCCAAACACCATATATTTT
CDR3aa: CAISQGFPAPNTIYF
j_gene: TRBJ1-3
d_gene: NA
v_gene: TRBV10-3
abundance: NA
len: 15

CDR3nt: TGTGCCATCAGAGGTGGGGGCTACGAGCAGTACTTC
CDR3aa: CAIRGGGYEQYF
j_gene: TRBJ2-7
d_gene: NA
v_gene: TRBV10-3
abundance: NA
len: 12

CDR3nt: TGCGCCAGCAGCCCAGAAGGCGCCGGTTACGAGCAGTACTTC
CDR3aa: CASSPEGAGYEQYF
j_gene: TRBJ2-7
d_gene: NA
v_gene: TRBV5-1
abundance: NA
len: 14

CDR3nt: TGCAGCGTCGCCGGGACTAGCGGGAGAGAGACCCAGTACTTC
CDR3aa: CSVAGTSGRETQYF
j_gene: TRBJ2-5
d_gene: TRBD2
v_gene: TRBV29-1
abundance: NA
len: 14

CDR3nt: TGTGCCAGCAGATTGAACAGCAATCAGCCCCAGCATTTT
CDR3aa: CASRLNSNQPQHF
j_gene: TRBJ1-5
d_gene: NA
v_gene: TRBV6-1
abundance: once
len: 13

CDR3nt: TGTGCCAGCAGTTTTCGGGCGAAGCAGTACTTC
CDR3aa: CASSFRAKQYF
j_gene: TRBJ2-7
d_gene: NA
v_gene: TRBV28
abundance: few
len: 11

CDR3nt: TGTGCCAGCGCGGGAGGGATCTCAGATACGCAGTATTTT
CDR3aa: CASAGGISDTQYF
j_gene: TRBJ2-3
d_gene: TRBD2
v_gene: TRBV2
abundance: NA
len: 13

CDR3nt: TGTGCCAGCAGCTCACTGGCCGGGAATGAGCAGTTCTTC
CDR3aa: CASSSLAGNEQFF
j_gene: TRBJ2-1
d_gene: NA
v_gene: TRBV7-9
abundance: NA
len: 13

CDR3nt: TGTGCCAGCAGCCAAGATTTGGTTGAGACCCAGTACTTC
CDR3aa: CASSQDLVETQYF
j_gene: TRBJ2-5
d_gene: NA
v_gene: TRBV14
abundance: NA
len: 13

CDR3nt: TGCAGCGTTGAAGGTGTAGGGGTACAAGGCTACACCTTC
CDR3aa: CSVEGVGVQGYTF
j_gene: TRBJ1-2
d_gene: NA
v_gene: TRBV29-1
abundance: NA
len: 13